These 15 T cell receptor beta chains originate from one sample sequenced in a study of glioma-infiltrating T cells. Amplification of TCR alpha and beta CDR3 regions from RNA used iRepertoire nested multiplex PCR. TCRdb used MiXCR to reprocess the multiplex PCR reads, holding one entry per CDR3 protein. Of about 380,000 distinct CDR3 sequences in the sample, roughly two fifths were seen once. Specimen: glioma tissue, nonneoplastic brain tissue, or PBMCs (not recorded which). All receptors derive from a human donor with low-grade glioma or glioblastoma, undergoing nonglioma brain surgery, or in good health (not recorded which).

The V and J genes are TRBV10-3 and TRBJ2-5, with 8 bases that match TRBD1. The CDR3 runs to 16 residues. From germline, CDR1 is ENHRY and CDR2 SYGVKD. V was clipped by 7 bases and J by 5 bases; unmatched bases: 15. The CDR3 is CAITERAGGRGETQYF. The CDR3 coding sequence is TGTGCCATCACCGAACGGGCAGGGGGCCGGGGGGAGACCCAGTACTTC.

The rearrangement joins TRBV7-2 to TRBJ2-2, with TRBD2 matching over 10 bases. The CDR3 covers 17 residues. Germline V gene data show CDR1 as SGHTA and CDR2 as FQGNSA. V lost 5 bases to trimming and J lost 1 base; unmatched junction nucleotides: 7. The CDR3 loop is CASSPRLAGQNTGELFF. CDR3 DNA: TGTGCCAGCAGCCCACGACTAGCGGGTCAGAACACCGGGGAGCTGTTTTTT. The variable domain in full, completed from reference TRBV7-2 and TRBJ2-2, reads GAGVSQSPSNKVTEKGKDVELRCDPISGHTALYWYRQSLGQGLEFLIYFQGNSAPDKSGLPSDRFSAERTGGSVSTLTIQRTQQEDSAVYLCASSPRLAGQNTGELFFGEGSRLTVL.

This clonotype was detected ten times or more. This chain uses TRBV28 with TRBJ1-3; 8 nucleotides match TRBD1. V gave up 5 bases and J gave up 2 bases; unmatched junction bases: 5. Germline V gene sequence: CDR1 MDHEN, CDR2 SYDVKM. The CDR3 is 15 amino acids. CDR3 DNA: TGTGCCAGCAGTACCCCGGACAGGGCTGGAAACACCATATATTTT. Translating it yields CASSTPDRAGNTIYF.

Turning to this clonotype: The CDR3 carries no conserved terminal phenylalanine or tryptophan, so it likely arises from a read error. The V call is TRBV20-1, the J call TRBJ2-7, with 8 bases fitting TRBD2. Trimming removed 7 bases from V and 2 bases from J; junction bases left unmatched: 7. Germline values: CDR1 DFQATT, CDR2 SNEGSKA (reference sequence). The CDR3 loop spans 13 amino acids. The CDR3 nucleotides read TGCAGTGGGAGCGGGAGCTGGACCTACGAGCAGTACCTC. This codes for CSGSGSWTYEQYL.

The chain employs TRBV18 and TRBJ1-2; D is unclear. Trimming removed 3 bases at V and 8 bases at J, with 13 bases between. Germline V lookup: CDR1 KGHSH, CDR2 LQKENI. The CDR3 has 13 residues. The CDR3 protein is CASSPARGDGYTF. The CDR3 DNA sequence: TGTGCCAGCTCACCGGCCCGGGGAGACGGCTACACCTTC. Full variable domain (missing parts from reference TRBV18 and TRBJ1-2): NAGVMQNPRHLVRRRGQEARLRCSPMKGHSHVYWYRQLPEEGLKFMVYLQKENIIDESGMPKERFSAEFPKEGPSILRIQQVVRGDSAAYFCASSPARGDGYTFGSGTRLTVV.

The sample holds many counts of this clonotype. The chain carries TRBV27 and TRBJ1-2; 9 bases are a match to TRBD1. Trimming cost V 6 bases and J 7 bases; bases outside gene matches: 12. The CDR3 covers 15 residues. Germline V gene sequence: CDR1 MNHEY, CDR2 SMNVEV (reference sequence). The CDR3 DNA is TGTGCCAGCAGCCCTGAGGGACAGGGTGCTGCTGGCTACACCTTC. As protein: CASSPEGQGAAGYTF.

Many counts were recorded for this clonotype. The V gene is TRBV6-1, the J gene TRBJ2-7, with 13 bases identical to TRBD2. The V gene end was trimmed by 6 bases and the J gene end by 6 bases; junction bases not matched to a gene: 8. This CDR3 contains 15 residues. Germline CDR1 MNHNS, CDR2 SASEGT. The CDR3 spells CASSLLAGGPFEQYF. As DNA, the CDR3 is TGTGCCAGCAGCCTACTAGCGGGAGGGCCCTTCGAGCAGTACTTC.

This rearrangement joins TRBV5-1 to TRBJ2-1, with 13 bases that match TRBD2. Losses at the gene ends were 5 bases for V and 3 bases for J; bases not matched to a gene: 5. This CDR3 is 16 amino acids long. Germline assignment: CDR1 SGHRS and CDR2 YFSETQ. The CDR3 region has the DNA TGCGCCAGCAGGCCCGGACTAGCGGGAGTCTACAATGAGCAGTTCTTC. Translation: CASRPGLAGVYNEQFF.

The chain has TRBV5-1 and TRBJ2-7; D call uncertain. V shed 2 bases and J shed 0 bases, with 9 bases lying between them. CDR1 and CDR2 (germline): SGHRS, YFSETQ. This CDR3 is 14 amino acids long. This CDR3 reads CASSFQSSSYEQYF. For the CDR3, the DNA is TGCGCCAGCAGCTTCCAGTCCAGCTCCTACGAGCAGTACTTC.

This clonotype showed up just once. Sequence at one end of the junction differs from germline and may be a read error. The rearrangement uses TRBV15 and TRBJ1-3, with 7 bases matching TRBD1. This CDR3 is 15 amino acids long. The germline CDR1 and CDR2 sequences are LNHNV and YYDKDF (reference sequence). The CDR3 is CATSSDRDSGNTKYF. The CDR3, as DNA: TGTGCCACAAGCAGCGACCGGGACAGCGGAAACACCAAATATTTT.

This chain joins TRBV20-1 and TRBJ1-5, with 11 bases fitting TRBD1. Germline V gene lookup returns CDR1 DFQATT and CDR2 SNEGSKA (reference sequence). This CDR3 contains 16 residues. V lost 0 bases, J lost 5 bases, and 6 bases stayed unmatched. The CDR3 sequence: CSAREGTGGMHQPQHF. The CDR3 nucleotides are TGCAGTGCTAGAGAAGGGACAGGGGGTATGCATCAGCCCCAGCATTTT.

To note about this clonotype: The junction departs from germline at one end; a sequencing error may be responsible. Here the CDR3 reads CASGYQVSYEQYF. As DNA, the CDR3 is TGTGCCAGCGGTTACCAGGTCTCCTACGAGCAGTACTTC. The chain employs TRBV6-2 or TRBV6-3 and TRBJ2-7; D gene ambiguous. The CDR3 runs to 13 residues. Germline V gene lookup returns CDR1 MNHEY and CDR2 SVGEGT.

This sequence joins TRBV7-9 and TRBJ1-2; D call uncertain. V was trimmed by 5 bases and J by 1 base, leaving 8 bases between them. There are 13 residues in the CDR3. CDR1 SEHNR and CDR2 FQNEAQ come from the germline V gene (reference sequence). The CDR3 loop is CASSQRVNYGYTF. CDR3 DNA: TGTGCCAGCAGCCAAAGGGTTAACTATGGCTACACCTTC.

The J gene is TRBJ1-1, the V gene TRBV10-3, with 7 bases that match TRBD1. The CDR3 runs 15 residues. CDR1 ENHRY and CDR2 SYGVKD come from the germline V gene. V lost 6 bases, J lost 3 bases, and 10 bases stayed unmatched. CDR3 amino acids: CAISPRKGQYTEAFF. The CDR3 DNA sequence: TGTGCCATCAGCCCCAGGAAGGGACAGTACACTGAAGCTTTCTTT.

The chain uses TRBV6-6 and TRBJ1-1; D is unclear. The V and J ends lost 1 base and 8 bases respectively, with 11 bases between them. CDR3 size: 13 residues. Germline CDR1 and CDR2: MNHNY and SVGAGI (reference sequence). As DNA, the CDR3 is TGTGCCAGCAGTTACTTCGGGGAAATGGAAGCTTTCTTT. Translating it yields CASSYFGEMEAFF.